This TCR beta chain stems from a study of cytomegalovirus exposure and HLA in healthy donors. The CDR3 runs 15 residues. Trimming left V 0 bases short and J 2 bases short, with 11 bases between. Germline lookup yields CDR1 MNHEY and CDR2 SVGAGI. The PCR used 60 Vbeta and 13 Jbeta primers. Clones were sequenced by immunoSEQ multiplex PCR, and TCRdb holds only the in-frame ones, with some missing. The data hold 150,000 to 200,000 clones, with about 90% observed a single time. V gene TRBV6-5 combines with J gene TRBJ2-7; D not resolved. The sequencing input was PBMCs. The receptor's source is a girl under three years old in good health and CMV-seronegative. The CDR3 nucleotides read TGTGCCAGCAGTTACTCTCTTTCACAAACCTACGAGCAGTACTTC. Its translation is CASSYSLSQTYEQYF.